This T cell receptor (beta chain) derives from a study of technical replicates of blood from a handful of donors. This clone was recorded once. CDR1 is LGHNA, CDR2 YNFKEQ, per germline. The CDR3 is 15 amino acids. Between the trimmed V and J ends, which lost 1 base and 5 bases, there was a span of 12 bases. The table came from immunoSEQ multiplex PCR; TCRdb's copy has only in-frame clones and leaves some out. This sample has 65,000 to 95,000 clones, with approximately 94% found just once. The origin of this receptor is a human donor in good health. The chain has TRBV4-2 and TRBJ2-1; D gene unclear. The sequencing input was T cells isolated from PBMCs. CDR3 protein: CASSQATAGDNEQFF. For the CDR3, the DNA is TGTGCCAGCAGCCAAGCCACAGCTGGCGACAATGAGCAGTTCTTC.